Sequencing of this TCR beta chain was carried out in a study of OX40 agonist ivuxolimab in advanced cancers. This CDR3 spans 11 amino acids. Per germline, CDR1 DFQATT and CDR2 SNEGSKA (reference sequence). V shed 1 base, J shed 7 bases, and the junction held 0 bases outside the gene matches. The method was immunoSEQ multiplex PCR; TCRdb's version includes in-frame clones alone and lacks a portion of them. This sample has approximately 70,000 clones; 85% to 90% occur once, and the top ten carry approximately 6.1%. The sample in question was CD4+ or CD8+ T cells sorted from blood, obtained in a trial of the OX40 agonist ivuxolimab. The gene calls are TRBV20-1 and TRBJ2-5; TRBD2 aligns across 7 bases. The TCR was taken from an adult with an advanced solid tumor such as melanoma, head and neck, liver or kidney cancer. CDR3 region: CSARAGGTQYF. CDR3 coding DNA: TGCAGTGCTAGAGCGGGGGGGACCCAGTACTTC.